These T cell receptor beta chains were read from a single sample in a study of cytomegalovirus exposure and HLA in healthy donors. Clones were read by immunoSEQ multiplex PCR, and TCRdb kept only the in-frame ones, dropping some. This sample carries about 210,000 clones, over 75% of them seen once, and the ten largest clones take approximately 1.8%. Sequenced material: PBMCs. The receptors stem from a male donor in good health and CMV-seronegative. The conserved cysteine and the conserved F or W are not part of the CDR3 here. Size tells how often a clone was seen (once, few, many) or the class of an expanded clone, and some rows leave it out.

TRBJ1-1,.,TRBV18,ASSPKTGGSNTEAF
TRBJ1-6,.,TRBV19,ASTVGQVNSPLH
TRBJ1-6,few,TRBV7-8,ASSLTGTGLNSPLH
TRBJ2-7,.,TRBV9,ASSPSGGRTYEQY
TRBJ1-1,.,TRBV9,ASSAGQGNTEAF
TRBJ2-5,.,TRBV27,ASIGLAGTQETQY
TRBJ2-7,.,TRBV9,ASSPSGRDYEQY
TRBJ2-1,few,TRBV1,TSSQDGGPSGVYEQF
TRBJ1-1,.,TRBV5-1,ASSSQGPLSTEAF
TRBJ2-5,.,TRBV9,ASSTTGGWETQY
TRBJ2-3,.,TRBV27,ASRGAAPV
TRBJ2-2,.,TRBV11-2,ASSLETGANTGELF
TRBJ2-7,once,TRBV28,ASSLGTGGREQY
TRBJ2-5,.,TRBV5-1,ASSLLAGGQETQY
.,.,TRBV13,ASRDRGRLYEQY
TRBJ1-3,.,TRBV5-1,ASSDTRRPGNTIY
TRBJ2-7,once,TRBV7-2,ASSFETSSYEQY
TRBJ2-2,.,TRBV7-3,ASSLRGLTGELF
TRBJ1-1,.,TRBV29-1,SVDGGQGRTEAF
TRBJ2-5,.,TRBV19,ASSGLAGNQETQY
TRBJ2-3,.,TRBV10-3,AISESASGGTNTQY
TRBJ2-1,.,TRBV7-8,ASSLGRPGGSSYNEQF
TRBJ2-5,.,TRBV13,ASNLGLAQETQY
TRBJ1-4,.,TRBV30,AWNGGPREKLF
TRBJ1-1,few,TRBV2,ASSATGAGFNTEAF
TRBJ1-2,.,TRBV5-1,ASRPGTFSYGYT
TRBJ1-5,.,TRBV6-6,ASSYLSGPGGAPQH
TRBJ1-3,.,TRBV6-5,ASSFRVSGNTIY
TRBJ1-1,once,TRBV7-9,ASSLVKGRGNTEAF